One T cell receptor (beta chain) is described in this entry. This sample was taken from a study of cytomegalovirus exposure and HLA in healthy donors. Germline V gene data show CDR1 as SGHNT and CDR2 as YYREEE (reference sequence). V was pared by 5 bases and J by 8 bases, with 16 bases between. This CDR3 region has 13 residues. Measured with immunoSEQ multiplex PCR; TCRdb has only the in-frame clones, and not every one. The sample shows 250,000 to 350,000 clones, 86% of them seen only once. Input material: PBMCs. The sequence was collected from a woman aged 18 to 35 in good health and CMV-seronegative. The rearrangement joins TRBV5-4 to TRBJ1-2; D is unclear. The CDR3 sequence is CASREVLQRGYTF. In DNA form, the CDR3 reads TGTGCCAGCAGAGAGGTCCTCCAGCGGGGCTACACCTTC.